The 30 T cell receptor beta chains reported below all come from one sample, sequenced in a study of T-cell memory formation after mild COVID-19. TCRdb re-called the 5' RACE reads with MiXCR, one entry per CDR3 protein. Here the sample spans around 430,000 distinct CDR3 sequences, about 16% being singletons. The sample was PBMCs or a T cell subset sorted from them (not recorded which). The receptors originated from a man aged 18 to 29 who had mild COVID-19 (a few samples of this study predate the infection). Cell type and time point are not known.

CDR3 nucleotides: TGTGCCACCAGCAGAGAGGGTCGGGACAGTCCCACCTTC. This sequence encodes CATSREGRDSPTF. This chain joins TRBV15 and TRBJ1-2, with 7 nucleotides matching TRBD1. Trimming at V came to 0 bases and at J to 13 bases, leaving 8 bases not matched to a gene. The CDR3 contains 13 residues. Germline CDR1 LNHNV, CDR2 YYDKDF (reference sequence). Full variable domain (missing parts from reference TRBV15 and TRBJ1-2): DAMVIQNPRYQVTQFGKPVTLSCSQTLNHNVMYWYQQKSSQAPKLLFHYYDKDFNNEADTPDNFQSRRPNTSFCFLDIRSPGLGDTAMYLCATSREGRDSPTFGSGTRLTVV.

This chain uses TRBV2 with TRBJ2-3; 14 bases are a match to TRBD2. The ends lost 6 bases at V and 0 bases at J; junction bases unmatched: 8. Germline V lookup: CDR1 SNHLY, CDR2 FYNNEI. The CDR3 length is 18 residues. CDR3 bases: TGTGCCAGCAGGTCTCGACTAGCGGGGGGGCTAAGCACAGATACGCAGTATTTT. It encodes CASRSRLAGGLSTDTQYF.

This clonotype was seen only a few times. In nucleotides, the CDR3 is TGTGCCAGCGGACAGGCATCCTACGAGCAGTACGTC. Amino acid sequence: CASGQASYEQYV. The gene calls are TRBV6-1 and TRBJ2-7; 7 positions agree with TRBD1. CDR1 MNHNS and CDR2 SASEGT come from the germline V gene. Germline trimming cut 8 bases from V and 1 base from J; bases unmatched to any gene: 2. There are 12 residues in the CDR3.

Only a few counts were recorded for this clonotype. The chain carries TRBV11-2 and TRBJ2-2, with unresolved D. The CDR3 is 15 amino acids. The ends were cut back, 3 bases at V and 0 bases at J, with 8 bases in the middle. CDR1 and CDR2 (germline): SGHAT, FQNNGV. The CDR3 spells CASSFHSTNTGELFF. The CDR3 DNA reads as TGTGCCAGCAGCTTTCATTCGACGAACACCGGGGAGCTGTTTTTT.

The chain is built from TRBV7-9 and TRBJ1-1; no reliable D call. The CDR3 consists of 13 residues. V lost 5 bases and J lost 4, with 11 bases in between. Per the germline V gene, CDR1 is SEHNR and CDR2 is FQNEAQ (reference sequence). In DNA form, the CDR3 reads TGTGCCAGCAGCCGAGGGCCGTCCACTGAAGCTTTCTTT. Translating gives CASSRGPSTEAFF.

The rearrangement uses TRBV20-1 and TRBJ1-1; no firm D call. The CDR3 contains 14 residues. Per the germline V gene, CDR1 is DFQATT and CDR2 is SNEGSKA (reference sequence). The V and J ends lost 0 bases and 0 bases respectively, with 8 bases between them. CDR3 residues: CSARDPHMNTEAFF. The DNA for the CDR3 is TGCAGTGCTAGAGATCCCCATATGAACACTGAAGCTTTCTTT.

The rearrangement uses TRBV6-5 and TRBJ1-6; 7 bases line up with TRBD1. The germline gives CDR1 MNHEY, CDR2 SVGAGI. This CDR3 is built from 18 residues. The trim removed 6 bases at V and 0 bases at J, leaving 11 bases unmatched. The CDR3 here is CASRGTTGTSSYNSPLHF. DNA for the CDR3: TGTGCCAGCAGGGGGACGACAGGGACGAGCTCCTATAATTCACCCCTCCACTTT.

This clonotype was detected once. The rearrangement joins TRBV7-9 to TRBJ1-2; the D is unclear. Per germline, CDR1 SEHNR and CDR2 FQNEAQ (reference sequence). Trimming shortened V by 5 bases and J by 4 bases, and 17 bases separated the two germline ends. The CDR3 loop spans 15 amino acids. In DNA form, the CDR3 reads TGTGCCAGCAGCGAGACATCCCAACCAGCCTATGGCTACACCTTC. It specifies CASSETSQPAYGYTF.

This clonotype was detected only a few times. The rearrangement uses TRBV10-3 and TRBJ2-1, with a tentative D call TRBD2 (5 bases). CDR3 length: 19 amino acids. With 0 bases removed from V and 1 base from J, the gap between germline ends came to 19 bases. Germline CDR1 ENHRY, CDR2 SYGVKD. The DNA for the CDR3 is TGTGCCATCAGTGAGTCGACGTATTCAAAGCGGTTGTCCTACAATGAGCAGTTCTTC. Amino acids: CAISESTYSKRLSYNEQFF.

This clonotype was seen only a few times. The gene calls are TRBV12-3 or TRBV12-4 and TRBJ1-2; D gene ambiguous. This CDR3 comprises 14 residues. V was shortened by 7 bases and J by 4 bases, with 16 bases between the two germline ends. The CDR3 DNA follows: TGTGCCAGCACCCCGACCGGGTTTACCTATGGCTACACCTTC. Translation: CASTPTGFTYGYTF.

This chain connects TRBV18 to TRBJ2-1, with 7 bases lining up with TRBD1. The CDR3 is made up of 16 amino acids. Germline CDR1 reads KGHSH; CDR2 reads LQKENI. V was clipped by 2 bases and J by 5 bases; unmatched bases: 9. CDR3 sequence: CASSPFQDRSDNEQFF. CDR3 nucleotides: TGTGCCAGCTCACCATTTCAGGACAGGTCGGACAATGAGCAGTTCTTC.

In its sample, this clonotype was seen a few times. The chain employs TRBV5-1 and TRBJ1-5; no firm D call. Trimming stripped 4 bases from V and 0 bases from J, with 20 bases between. CDR1 and CDR2 from the germline V gene are SGHRS and YFSETQ. The CDR3 contains 18 residues. The CDR3 nucleotides are TGCGCCAGCAGCCGTAGCCCCAGGCGCCGATATAGCAATCAGCCCCAGCATTTT. Translating it yields CASSRSPRRRYSNQPQHF. Based on the CDR3 plus reference TRBV5-1 and TRBJ1-5, the full variable domain is KAGVTQTPRYLIKTRGQQVTLSCSPISGHRSVSWYQQTPGQGLQFLFEYFSETQRNKGNFPGRFSGRQFSNSRSEMNVSTLELGDSALYLCASSRSPRRRYSNQPQHFGDGTRLSIL.

In this sample, this clonotype turned up a few times. CDR3 coding DNA: TGTGCCAGCAGCTTAGTCGGGGGGCCGGACACAGATACGCAGTATTTT. This sequence encodes CASSLVGGPDTDTQYF. The genes are TRBV7-2 and TRBJ2-3; D is perhaps TRBD2 (7 bases). Germline V gene lookup returns CDR1 SGHTA and CDR2 FQGNSA. The CDR3 contains 16 residues. V lost 1 base, J lost 2 bases, and 13 bases lay in between.

The chain recombines TRBV7-3 with TRBJ2-1, with TRBD2 matching over 12 bases. Germline lookup yields CDR1 SGHTA and CDR2 FQGTGA. CDR3 length: 15 residues. Germline trimming cut 3 bases from V and 6 bases from J; bases unmatched to any gene: 3. The CDR3: CASSFASGGGNEQFF. The CDR3 DNA reads TGTGCCAGCAGCTTTGCTAGCGGGGGGGGCAATGAGCAGTTCTTC.

This clonotype was found a few times. This chain joins TRBV20-1 and TRBJ1-5; 7 bases agree with TRBD1. This CDR3 is built from 13 residues. The germline CDR1 and CDR2 sequences are DFQATT and SNEGSKA (reference sequence). Trimming cost V 1 base and J 7 bases; bases outside gene matches: 4. As DNA, the CDR3 is TGCAGTGCTAGAGGCAGGGGGTTACAGCCCCAGCATTTT. Translated: CSARGRGLQPQHF.

There are a few counts of this clonotype. This chain joins TRBV19 and TRBJ1-1; D gene uncertain. The CDR3 loop spans 13 amino acids. Germline-derived CDR1 and CDR2 are LNHDA and SQIVND (reference sequence). Trimming cost V 3 bases and J 0 bases, with 5 bases left between them. CDR3 region: CASSMGMNTEAFF. DNA for the CDR3: TGTGCCAGTAGTATGGGAATGAACACTGAAGCTTTCTTT.

This clonotype was found many times. The genes are TRBV5-1 and TRBJ2-2, with TRBD1 matching 9 bases. Germline V CDR1 and CDR2: SGHRS, YFSETQ. The CDR3 totals 15 residues. V was clipped by 5 bases and J by 5 bases; unmatched bases: 7. The CDR3: CASRTGTGKTGELFF. In DNA form, the CDR3 reads TGCGCCAGCAGGACCGGGACAGGGAAGACCGGGGAGCTGTTTTTT.

This chain uses TRBV4-2 with TRBJ2-1; D remains ambiguous. Germline assignment: CDR1 LGHNA and CDR2 YNFKEQ. Trimming removed 0 bases at V and 9 bases at J, with 9 bases between. The CDR3 extends over 13 amino acids. CDR3: CASSQESSGEQFF. CDR3 sequence (DNA): TGTGCCAGCAGCCAAGAAAGTTCCGGTGAGCAGTTCTTC.

The chain is built from TRBV6-2 or TRBV6-3 and TRBJ1-1, with D hard to call. The CDR3 totals 15 residues. Germline CDR1 MNHEY, CDR2 SVGEGT. The V gene lost 2 bases and the J gene lost 0 bases, with 10 bases spanning the gap. The chain's CDR3 is CASSYRSGMNTEAFF. CDR3 nucleotides: TGTGCCAGCAGTTACAGGAGCGGCATGAACACTGAAGCTTTCTTT.

V usage is TRBV4-2 and J usage is TRBJ1-1, with D possibly TRBD1 on 5 matching bases. This CDR3 spans 14 amino acids. V lost 0 bases to trimming and J lost 7 bases, with 12 bases between them. CDR1 is LGHNA, CDR2 YNFKEQ, per germline. DNA of the CDR3: TGTGCCAGCAGCCAAGATGAGGGGTTAAGTGAAGCTTTCTTT. This gives the protein CASSQDEGLSEAFF.

The chain's CDR3 is CASSQVQGANEKLFF. Here the CDR3 DNA reads TGCGCCAGCAGCCAAGTACAGGGGGCTAATGAAAAACTGTTTTTT. The chain carries TRBV4-1 and TRBJ1-4; TRBD1 aligns across 8 bases. The CDR3 is 15 amino acids. After removal of 1 base from V and 3 bases from J, the junction contained 1 base not matched to a gene. CDR1 is MGHRA, CDR2 YSYEKL, per germline.

The chain carries TRBV28 and TRBJ1-5, with D maybe TRBD1 (5 bases). V lost 3 bases, J lost 2 bases, and 11 bases lay in between. This CDR3 comprises 15 residues. Per germline, CDR1 MDHEN and CDR2 SYDVKM. CDR3 DNA sequence: TGTGCCAGCAGTTTGGGGGGATCGGGCAATCAGCCCCAGCATTTT. This gives the protein CASSLGGSGNQPQHF.

This clonotype was seen a few times. The rearrangement uses TRBV4-1 and TRBJ1-5, with 11 bases identical to TRBD1. V dropped 3 bases and J dropped 0; count of bases not matched to a gene: 1. The CDR3 extends over 16 amino acids. Per germline, CDR1 MGHRA and CDR2 YSYEKL. DNA of the CDR3: TGCGCCAGCAGCCAGGGACAGGGGGGTAGCAATCAGCCCCAGCATTTT. Its protein is CASSQGQGGSNQPQHF.

This clonotype occurred a few times. The gene calls are TRBV29-1 and TRBJ1-2; D may be TRBD1 (5 bases). The CDR3 covers 16 residues. Trimming shortened V by 6 bases and J by 6 bases, and 26 bases separated the two germline ends. Germline-derived CDR1 and CDR2 are SQVTM and ANQGSEA. This CDR3 is CSVSGLSWLSPDGYTF. CDR3 DNA sequence: TGCAGCGTATCAGGGTTGTCTTGGCTAAGCCCTGATGGCTACACCTTC.

The genes are TRBV7-6 and TRBJ2-2; a weak D match, TRBD2 (6 bases). The germline V gene encodes CDR1 SGHVS and CDR2 FNYEAQ. V lost 6 bases and J lost 5, with 19 bases in between. CDR3 length: 16 amino acids. The CDR3 DNA follows: TGTGCCAGCAGACGGGGGACCGAAAAATGGACCGGGGAGCTGTTTTTT. This codes for CASRRGTEKWTGELFF.

This clonotype occurred a few times. V and J are TRBV7-2 and TRBJ1-4, with TRBD1 matching 7 bases. The CDR3 totals 15 residues. Germline trimming cut 4 bases from V and 4 bases from J; bases unmatched to any gene: 6. The germline gives CDR1 SGHTA, CDR2 FQGNSA. CDR3 region: CASSSGGPSNEKLFF. Written as DNA, the CDR3 is TGTGCCAGCAGCTCAGGGGGGCCAAGTAATGAAAAACTGTTTTTT.

J is TRBJ1-4 and V is TRBV24-1, with 7 bases that match TRBD1. The CDR3 sequence is 13 residues long. With V trimmed by 5 bases and J by 8 bases, 4 bases remained unmatched. From germline, CDR1 is KGHDR and CDR2 SFDVKD. The CDR3 here is CATSGGGEEKLFF. The CDR3 nucleotides are TGTGCCACCAGTGGAGGGGGCGAGGAAAAACTGTTTTTT.

This clonotype showed up just a few times. V is TRBV5-1 and J is TRBJ2-5; D is possibly TRBD1 or TRBD2 (5 bases each). Germline V gene sequence: CDR1 SGHRS, CDR2 YFSETQ. CDR3 length: 15 amino acids. V was pared by 0 bases and J by 4 bases, with 13 bases between. The CDR3 here is CASSLGGAGGETQYF. The CDR3 nucleotides read TGCGCCAGCAGCTTGGGAGGGGCCGGCGGAGAGACCCAGTACTTC.

This chain joins TRBV5-5 and TRBJ1-2; 11 bases agree with TRBD1. The germline V gene has CDR1 SGHKS and CDR2 YYEKEE (reference sequence). V lost 1 base to trimming and J lost 4 bases; unmatched junction nucleotides: 6. The CDR3 loop spans 16 amino acids. The CDR3 sequence: CASSLSGTGGSYGYTF. The CDR3 DNA follows: TGTGCCAGCAGCTTGTCGGGGACAGGGGGTTCCTATGGCTACACCTTC.

This clonotype was observed many times. The J gene is TRBJ2-6, the V gene TRBV6-5, with a weak D call TRBD2 (6 bases). This CDR3 region has 16 residues. CDR1 and CDR2 from the germline V gene are MNHEY and SVGAGI. V shed 6 bases and J shed 4 bases, with 16 bases lying between them. CDR3 nucleotides: TGTGCCAGCAGGCCCCCGGGAGTTCGCGGGGCCAACGTCCTGACTTTC. Protein sequence: CASRPPGVRGANVLTF.